This T cell receptor (beta chain) was identified in a study of cytomegalovirus exposure and HLA in healthy donors (dated by TCRdb to 2016 to 2017). Regarding the study in general: The 670 or so repertoires of the first cohort and the 110 or so validation repertoires were produced on the same platform, according to a later analysis. The study was designed to test whether signatures of past pathogen exposure could be identified by cataloging public T cell receptors. Besides the first cohort of around 670 subjects, a separate validation cohort made up of 90 to 150 different subjects was used. To predict cytomegalovirus infection status, the study brought together high-throughput TCR immunosequencing, statistical association of individual TCRs with disease status, and machine learning. General study outcomes and caveats: A total of roughly 160 TCR beta chains were listed by the study as associated with cytomegalovirus. In both the original and validation cohorts, the classifier was reported to diagnose cytomegalovirus status with high specificity and sensitivity. It was suggested by the authors that the approach could potentially be generalized to other disease states and immunological phenotypes. Most TCR sequences were observed very rarely across donors, whereas some public TCRs were present in many individuals. Three of the identified cytomegalovirus-associated TCR beta chains were confirmed in vitro to be specific for cytomegalovirus antigens. All 120 or so repertoires were used to score co-occurrence in the validation cohort in a later analysis, because that analysis had no HLA typing for the cohort. In a later analysis, TCRs clustered in the first cohort were found to also tend to co-occur in the roughly 120 validation repertoires, with 90% to 95% of cluster scores above 0.

The donors were included in the validation cohort of some 120 subjects, a group kept apart from the roughly 700-subject first cohort. The protocol used for the library was the immunoSEQ multiplex PCR assay. In the paper's pipeline: To diagnose cytomegalovirus status from the catalog of TCR beta chain sequences, a statistical classification framework was built. TCRdb took this table from immuneACCESS and kept in-frame rearrangements with V and J called. Such tables lack part of the clones; where checked against another copy, unresolved V genes explain under half of the gap, and the rest is unexplained. The DNA was the basis for D and trimming; V, J and clone size are from that table. Here the sample has tens of thousands of clones; about 90% occur a single time. The top ten hold 3.5% to 4% of the sample. From its cysteine to its phenylalanine, the CDR3 spans 16 amino acids. Only the CDR3 region is kept as DNA, spanning 48 bases read in frame from base 1. At the junction V is shortened by 0 bases and J by 6 bases; bases outside the gene matches: 5. Reading the germline V gene gives CDR1 SGHRS and CDR2 YFSETQ.

Comment on this clone: There is no known antigen for this receptor. The sample holds no much larger clone one base away, and base qualities are not on file.

Sequences were obtained from PBMCs. The sequence was obtained from a young woman in good health and CMV-seropositive. The chain is made from TRBV5-1 and TRBJ1-4; 10 bases in between match TRBD1. DNA sequence: TGCGCCAGCAGCTTGGAGAGTGGGACAGGGGATGAAAAACTGTTTTTT. This translates into CASSLESGTGDEKLFF. The CDR3, completed at both ends by the reference TRBV5-1 and TRBJ1-4 genes, gives the full variable domain KAGVTQTPRYLIKTRGQQVTLSCSPISGHRSVSWYQQTPGQGLQFLFEYFSETQRNKGNFPGRFSGRQFSNSRSEMNVSTLELGDSALYLCASSLESGTGDEKLFFGSGTQLSVL.